These 25 T cell receptor beta chains originate from one sample sequenced in a study of blood T cells in healthy people across ages. The use of a sample-barcoded 5' primer and a J-beta primer mix characterized a second PCR of 7 to 11 cycles. In TCRdb, the 5' RACE reads were re-called with MiXCR into one record per CDR3 protein. The sample has some 1.4 million distinct CDR3 sequences; approximately 38% are singletons. Sequencing was carried out using blood. These TCRs come from a woman in her late teens or twenties in good health.

A few counts support this clonotype. The chain combines TRBV12-3 or TRBV12-4 with TRBJ1-2, with 11 bases lining up with TRBD1. With V trimmed by 6 bases and J by 5 bases, 8 bases remained unmatched. The CDR3 is 15 amino acids. The CDR3 nucleotides read TGTGCCAGCAGCCACGGACAGGGGGCTTGGTATGGCTACACCTTC. This encodes CASSHGQGAWYGYTF.

The genes are TRBV6-1 and TRBJ2-5; D perhaps matches TRBD1 (6 bases). This CDR3 comprises 14 residues. The V gene lost 1 base and the J gene lost 4 bases, with 10 bases spanning the gap. Germline V gives CDR1 MNHNS, CDR2 SASEGT. CDR3 amino acids: CASSEDRVAETQYF. The CDR3 coding sequence is TGTGCCAGCAGTGAAGACAGGGTCGCAGAGACCCAGTACTTC.

The V gene is TRBV20-1, the J gene TRBJ2-3, with D perhaps TRBD1 (5 bases). CDR1 DFQATT and CDR2 SNEGSKA come from the germline V gene (reference sequence). Deletions cut 4 bases from V and 4 bases from J, with 18 bases between. The CDR3 is 15 amino acids. The chain's CDR3 is CSATGASSVADTQYF. CDR3 DNA sequence: TGCAGTGCTACTGGGGCCTCCTCGGTGGCAGATACGCAGTATTTT.

The V call is TRBV7-3, the J call TRBJ2-3, with 7 bases identical to TRBD1. V was pared by 5 bases and J by 2 bases, with 13 bases of the junction left unmatched. Germline assignment: CDR1 SGHTA and CDR2 FQGTGA. The CDR3 consists of 17 residues. This CDR3 is CASSPYTGTDDTDTQYF. Here the CDR3 DNA reads TGTGCCAGCAGCCCATATACCGGGACAGACGACACAGATACGCAGTATTTT.

The chain has TRBV2 and TRBJ1-2, with a weak D call TRBD1 (6 bases). V dropped 8 bases and J dropped 6 bases, with 25 bases sitting between them. Looked up from germline, CDR1 is SNHLY and CDR2 is FYNNEI. This CDR3 spans 16 amino acids. CDR3 region: CASWGSQQGSGDGYTF. CDR3 nucleotides: TGTGCCAGCTGGGGCTCTCAACAGGGTTCGGGGGATGGCTACACCTTC.

CDR3 sequence reads: CVSGRTGINYGYTF. The CDR3 DNA is TGTGTCAGTGGGCGGACAGGGATCAACTATGGCTACACCTTC. This sequence joins TRBV6-5 and TRBJ1-2; TRBD1 matches 8 bases. This CDR3 contains 14 residues. CDR1 and CDR2 from the germline V gene are MNHEY and SVGAGI.

The chain joins TRBV15 to TRBJ2-3; D gene ambiguous. Germline lookup yields CDR1 LNHNV and CDR2 YYDKDF (reference sequence). The CDR3 is 15 amino acids. The V end lost 1 base, the J end lost 2 bases, and 10 bases lay between the germline ends. As DNA, the CDR3 is TGTGCCACCAGCAGAGCGAGAAAAGCCACAGATACGCAGTATTTT. It encodes CATSRARKATDTQYF.

The table lists this clonotype with a count of one. The chain links TRBV20-1 to TRBJ2-6; D unclear. The CDR3 covers 15 residues. Per the germline V gene, CDR1 is DFQATT and CDR2 is SNEGSKA (reference sequence). V lost 2 bases to trimming and J lost 0 bases, with 8 bases between them. The CDR3 protein is CSARRPNSGANVLTF. The CDR3, as DNA: TGCAGTGCTAGACGACCGAACTCTGGGGCCAACGTCCTGACTTTC.

This clonotype has at least ten counts. At one end, the junction sequence differs from germline, possibly due to a read error. This sequence joins TRBV2 and TRBJ2-1, with 11 bases that match TRBD2. Germline values: CDR1 SNHLY, CDR2 FYNNEI. This CDR3 region has 15 residues. CDR3 sequence reads: CASISGTSGSNKQFF. The CDR3 DNA is TGTGCCAGCATCTCCGGGACTAGCGGAAGCAATAAGCAGTTCTTC.

Details on this clonotype: Because the CDR3's place on the DNA is in doubt, the DNA is left out and the CDR3 is given as listed by TCRdb. This chain connects TRBV20-1 to TRBJ2-7; TRBD1 reflects the table's D call only, with no check against the DNA. The germline CDR1 and CDR2 sequences are DFQATT and SNEGSKA (reference sequence). The CDR3 length equals 20 residues, ends included. The chain's CDR3 is CSARSAPPLLRAVLRAEQYF.

The chain carries TRBV20-1 and TRBJ1-4, with TRBD1 matching over 8 bases. V was clipped by 2 bases and J by 7 bases; unmatched bases: 6. Germline values: CDR1 DFQATT, CDR2 SNEGSKA (reference sequence). The CDR3 length is 14 residues. The CDR3 DNA follows: TGCAGTGCTAGACGGACAGGGTCTAGTGAAAAACTGTTTTTT. Protein product: CSARRTGSSEKLFF.

The table lists this clonotype with a few counts. This sequence joins TRBV7-2 and TRBJ2-3; D gene unclear. This CDR3 is built from 15 residues. Germline V gene data show CDR1 as SGHTA and CDR2 as FQGNSA. The V gene lost 1 base and the J gene lost 5 bases, with 13 bases spanning the gap. The CDR3 sequence: CASSLGLVGQDTQYF. CDR3 DNA sequence: TGTGCCAGCAGCTTAGGTCTAGTAGGCCAAGATACGCAGTATTTT.

The CDR3 region is CAISEAGGPYEQFF. The CDR3 DNA sequence: TGTGCCATCAGTGAAGCGGGGGGGCCTTATGAGCAGTTCTTC. V and J are TRBV10-3 and TRBJ2-1, with 10 bases lining up with TRBD2. This CDR3 has 14 residues. The germline V gene has CDR1 ENHRY and CDR2 SYGVKD. V lost 3 bases and J lost 8; bases outside the gene matches: 4.

V usage is TRBV28 and J usage is TRBJ2-7; no reliable D call. Trimming cost V 7 bases and J 3 bases, with 13 bases left between them. The CDR3 contains 13 residues. Germline CDR1 and CDR2: MDHEN and SYDVKM. Here the CDR3 reads CASTQPPVYEQYF. The CDR3 coding sequence is TGTGCCAGCACCCAACCCCCGGTCTACGAGCAGTACTTC.

Regarding this clonotype: This may arise from a read error, as a much more abundant clone is one base away. The V call is TRBV4-1, the J call TRBJ2-5; D might be TRBD2 (5 bases). The CDR3 spans 16 residues. The germline V and J ends were trimmed by 2 bases and 2 bases, with 15 bases remaining between them. The germline V gene encodes CDR1 MGHRA and CDR2 YSYEKL. The CDR3 region has the DNA TGCGCCAGCAGCCAAACGCTTCGTAGCGAACAAGAGACCCAGTACTTC. Translated: CASSQTLRSEQETQYF.

This clonotype was seen a handful of times. CDR3 coding DNA: TGTGCCAGCAGTTTTACACTAGCGGGGGGCGCTGAGCAGTACTTC. It yields the protein CASSFTLAGGAEQYF. This sequence joins TRBV27 and TRBJ2-5; 12 positions match TRBD2. The trim removed 3 bases at V and 11 bases at J, leaving 10 bases unmatched. Looked up from germline, CDR1 is MNHEY and CDR2 is SMNVEV (reference sequence). This CDR3 has 15 residues.

This clonotype turned up a few times. This chain links TRBV11-2 with TRBJ2-7; a possible D gene is TRBD2 (6 bases). This CDR3 has 15 amino acids. Deletions cut 2 bases from V and 7 bases from J, with 18 bases between. In germline, CDR1 is SGHAT, CDR2 FQNNGV. The CDR3 sequence is CASSLSGTPYNEQYF. CDR3 bases: TGTGCCAGCAGCTTATCCGGGACTCCCTACAATGAGCAGTACTTC.

A few counts support this clonotype. This rearrangement joins TRBV10-1 to TRBJ2-3; possible D gene TRBD2, 7 bases. Germline values: CDR1 WNHNN, CDR2 SYGVQD (reference sequence). This CDR3 has 15 residues. Trimming left V 8 bases short and J 4 bases short, with 19 bases between. The CDR3: CASSLGPGGSDTQYF. The DNA for the CDR3 is TGCGCCAGCTCCCTAGGCCCGGGGGGCTCAGATACGCAGTATTTT.

This clonotype was counted a single time. The chain carries TRBV2 and TRBJ1-2; a possible D gene is TRBD1 (5 bases). Germline V lookup: CDR1 SNHLY, CDR2 FYNNEI. The CDR3 consists of 15 residues. Trimming left V 1 base short and J 4 bases short, with 13 bases between. The chain's CDR3 is CASSEVGAETYGYTF. The DNA of the CDR3 is TGTGCCAGCAGTGAAGTAGGGGCGGAAACCTATGGCTACACCTTC. The variable domain in full, completed from reference TRBV2 and TRBJ1-2, reads EPEVTQTPSHQVTQMGQEVILRCVPISNHLYFYWYRQILGQKVEFLVSFYNNEISEKSEIFDDQFSVERPDGSNFTLKIRSTKLEDSAMYFCASSEVGAETYGYTFGSGTRLTVV.

This clonotype was counted many times. A much larger clone sits a single nucleotide away, making a read error possible. V is TRBV4-2 and J is TRBJ2-1, with TRBD1 matching over 8 bases. The germline CDR1 and CDR2 sequences are LGHNA and YNFKEQ. CDR3 length: 16 amino acids. V lost 5 bases to trimming and J lost 5 bases; unmatched junction nucleotides: 11. CDR3 coding DNA: TGTGCCAGCAGCTCAGGGGGCTGCCGGGACCACAATGAGCAGTTCTTC. Amino acids: CASSSGGCRDHNEQFF.

V and J are TRBV20-1 and TRBJ2-5, with TRBD2 matching over 9 bases. The end of the DNA aligns better with TRBJ2-7, so the J call may be wrong. CDR1 is DFQATT and CDR2 is SNEGSKA in the germline V gene (reference sequence). The CDR3 covers 14 residues. CDR3 residues: CSARFSGSQGEQYF. CDR3 nucleotide sequence: TGCAGTGCTAGATTTAGCGGGAGTCAGGGCGAGCAGTACTTC.

The V and J genes are TRBV12-3 or TRBV12-4 and TRBJ2-1, with D possibly being TRBD1 or TRBD2 (6 bases each). The CDR3 is made up of 15 amino acids. V was clipped by 1 base and J by 9 bases, with 16 bases between them. The DNA for the CDR3 is TGTGCCAGCAGTTTAGGGAGGGGGTTTGGGGCTGAGCAGTTCTTC. It is translated as CASSLGRGFGAEQFF.

This clonotype has a handful of counts. The chain is built from TRBV4-1 and TRBJ1-2; perhaps TRBD1 as D (5 bases). With 0 bases removed from V and 0 bases from J, the gap between germline ends came to 14 bases. The CDR3 is 17 amino acids. The germline gives CDR1 MGHRA, CDR2 YSYEKL. Written as DNA, the CDR3 is TGCGCCAGCAGCCAAGATATGACAGCAAATTCTAACTATGGCTACACCTTC. It is translated as CASSQDMTANSNYGYTF.

The V gene is TRBV7-9, the J gene TRBJ1-1; a weak D match, TRBD1 (5 bases). V was shortened by 2 bases and J by 3 bases, with 13 bases between the two germline ends. This CDR3 is built from 15 residues. Germline values: CDR1 SEHNR, CDR2 FQNEAQ (reference sequence). The CDR3 DNA is TGTGCCAGCAGCTTACGTGGGGGGATACACACTGAAGCTTTCTTT. As protein: CASSLRGGIHTEAFF.

The CDR3 region is CASSFTGAGSYEQYF. The DNA for the CDR3 is TGTGCCAGCAGTTTCACAGGGGCGGGCTCCTACGAGCAGTACTTC. This chain joins TRBV27 and TRBJ2-7; 7 bases are a match to TRBD1. The CDR3 sequence is 15 residues long. J was trimmed by 0 bases and V by 3 bases; bases with no gene match: 5. The germline V gene has CDR1 MNHEY and CDR2 SMNVEV (reference sequence).